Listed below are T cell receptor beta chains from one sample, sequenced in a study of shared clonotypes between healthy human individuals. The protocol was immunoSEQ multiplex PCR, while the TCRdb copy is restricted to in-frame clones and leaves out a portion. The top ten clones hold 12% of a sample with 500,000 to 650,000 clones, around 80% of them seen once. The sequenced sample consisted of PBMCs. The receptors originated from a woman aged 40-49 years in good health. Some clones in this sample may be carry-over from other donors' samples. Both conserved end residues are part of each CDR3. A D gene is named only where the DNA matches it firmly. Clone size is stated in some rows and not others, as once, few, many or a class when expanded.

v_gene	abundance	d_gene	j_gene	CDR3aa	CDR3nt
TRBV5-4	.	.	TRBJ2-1	CASTYWGTDEQFF	TGTGCCAGCACCTACTGGGGGACGGATGAGCAGTTCTTC
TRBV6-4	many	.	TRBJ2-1	CASSDGGASGDEQFF	TGTGCCAGCAGTGACGGGGGGGCTAGTGGGGATGAGCAGTTCTTC
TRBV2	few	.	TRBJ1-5	CASSKGRDSNQPQHF	TGTGCCAGCAGTAAAGGACGGGATAGCAATCAGCCCCAGCATTTT
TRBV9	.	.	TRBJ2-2	CASSSRLNTGELFF	TGTGCCAGCAGCTCAAGACTGAACACCGGGGAGCTGTTTTTT
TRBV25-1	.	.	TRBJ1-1	CASSDKPDLNAFF	TGTGCCAGCAGTGACAAACCCGACTTGAACGCTTTCTTT
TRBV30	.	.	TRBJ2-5	CAWSVRAETQYF	TGTGCCTGGAGTGTAAGGGCAGAGACCCAGTACTTC
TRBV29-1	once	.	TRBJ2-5	CSVERQSQETQYF	TGCAGCGTTGAACGACAGAGCCAAGAGACCCAGTACTTC
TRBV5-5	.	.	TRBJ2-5	CASRPKQGPGGETQYF	TGTGCCAGCAGGCCAAAACAGGGACCAGGAGGAGAGACCCAGTACTTC
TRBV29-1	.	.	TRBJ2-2	CSVDKGGNTGELFF	TGCAGCGTTGATAAGGGGGGGAACACCGGGGAGCTGTTTTTT
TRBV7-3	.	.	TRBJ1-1	CASSLRGGGPTGTNTEAFF	TGTGCCAGCAGCTTAAGGGGCGGGGGCCCGACTGGTACGAACACTGAAGCTTTCTTT
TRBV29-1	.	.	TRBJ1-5	CSVVPYYGQPQHF	TGCAGCGTTGTACCTTACTACGGGCAGCCCCAGCATTTT
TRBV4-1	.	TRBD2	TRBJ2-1	CASSRPGGGRMNEQFF	TGCGCCAGCAGCCGACCGGGAGGTGGACGGATGAATGAGCAGTTCTTC
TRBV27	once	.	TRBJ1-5	CASSSYLGPKHF	TGTGCCAGCAGTTCGTATTTGGGACCCAAGCATTTT